This entry is about one T cell receptor beta chain. What it binds is unknown. The CDR3 consists of 13 residues. After removal of 6 bases from V and 8 bases from J, the junction contained 9 bases not matched to a gene. Germline assignment: CDR1 MNHNY and CDR2 SVGAGI (reference sequence). What was sequenced were expressed TCRB transcripts, since all of the isolated RNA had been reverse transcribed. The protocol was immunoSEQ multiplex PCR, while the TCRdb copy is restricted to in-frame clones and leaves out a portion. This sample has about 160,000 clones, with 7.8% found just once. The authors obtained over 95% purity in all sorted populations. The sample belongs to a study of beta chain features in type 1 diabetes. General study findings and limits: Junctions at VDJ sites from type 1 diabetes patients had fewer insertions and more deletions. Type 1 diabetes patients had TCRB CDR3s that were shorter (moderately but significantly so) in all four CD4+ subsets.

The receptor's source is a woman aged 40 to 55 with type 1 diabetes. The chain uses TRBV6-6 and TRBJ1-2; TRBD1 aligns across 7 bases. Specimen: central memory CD4+ T cells from blood. CDR3 protein: CASRELTGQGYTF. In DNA, the CDR3 is TGTGCCAGCAGGGAATTGACAGGGCAGGGCTACACCTTC.